This is a list of T cell receptor beta chains from one sample in a study of blood T cells in healthy people across ages. TCRdb processed the 5' RACE reads anew with MiXCR; each CDR3 protein has one entry. Of about 1,400,000 distinct CDR3 sequences in the sample, approximately 59% were seen once. The sample was blood. The receptors derive from a man aged 18 to 35 in good health. The CDR3 runs from the conserved cysteine through the conserved F or W. D genes are given only for firm matches. Size is omitted from some rows. Given values are once, few, many or a class for expanded clones.

J,size,D,V,CDR3,DNA
TRBJ2-3,NA,TRBD2,TRBV6-5,CASRTTSGGSTDTQYF,TGTGCCAGCAGAACCACTAGCGGGGGGTCCACAGATACGCAGTATTTT
TRBJ1-2,NA,NA,TRBV20-1,CSAGGRQAAPYGYTF,TGCAGTGCCGGGGGGAGACAGGCGGCCCCCTATGGCTACACCTTC
TRBJ1-2,once,NA,TRBV4-2,CASSQDKGGWDGYTF,TGTGCCAGCAGCCAAGATAAGGGAGGTTGGGATGGCTACACCTTC
TRBJ1-2,NA,TRBD1,TRBV4-1,CASSQPGQGSGRNYGYTF,TGCGCCAGCAGCCAACCGGGACAGGGGTCCGGTCGGAACTATGGCTACACCTTC
TRBJ2-3,once,TRBD1,TRBV5-1,CASSLAGRGLDTQYF,TGCGCCAGCAGCTTGGCAGGCAGGGGGCTAGATACGCAGTATTTT
TRBJ2-5,NA,NA,TRBV6-2/TRBV6-3,CASRLERYTGVKETQYF,TGTGCCAGCAGACTCGAACGGTACACAGGAGTTAAAGAGACCCAGTACTTC
TRBJ2-7,few,TRBD1,TRBV9,CASSVGQFSYEQYF,TGTGCCAGCAGCGTGGGACAGTTCTCCTACGAGCAGTACTTC
TRBJ2-1,few,NA,TRBV27,CASSLTDRNEQFF,TGTGCCAGCAGTTTGACAGATCGAAATGAGCAGTTCTTC
TRBJ2-7,NA,NA,TRBV20-1,CSAASGVQQYF,TGCAGTGCCGCGTCGGGGGTGCAGCAGTACTTC
TRBJ2-7,once,NA,TRBV11-2,CASSPIPDSSEQYF,TGTGCCAGCAGCCCCATCCCGGACAGCTCCGAGCAGTACTTC
TRBJ1-1,NA,NA,TRBV20-1,CSADTRTPNTEAFF,TGCAGTGCAGATACCAGGACCCCGAACACTGAAGCTTTCTTT
TRBJ2-7,few,NA,TRBV6-5,CASSPYGDYEQYF,TGTGCCAGCAGTCCTTACGGGGACTACGAGCAGTACTTC
TRBJ1-2,NA,NA,TRBV4-3,CASSQELGRANYGYTF,TGCGCCAGCAGCCAAGAATTGGGGCGAGCTAACTATGGCTACACCTTC
TRBJ2-5,NA,TRBD2,TRBV5-1,CASSLGLAGGRETQYF,TGCGCCAGCAGCTTGGGACTAGCGGGAGGGAGAGAGACCCAGTACTTC
TRBJ2-1,NA,NA,TRBV6-5,CASRSQGTYNEQFF,TGTGCCAGCAGGTCACAAGGGACCTACAATGAGCAGTTCTTC
TRBJ2-7,NA,TRBD2,TRBV28,CASSNPPGGGGTYEQYF,TGTGCCAGCAGCAACCCACCCGGCGGGGGAGGGACCTACGAGCAGTACTTC
TRBJ1-5,NA,NA,TRBV20-1,CSAWTDPGQPQHF,TGCAGTGCCTGGACGGACCCGGGGCAGCCCCAGCATTTT